This T cell receptor (beta chain) was obtained from a study of T-cell memory formation after mild COVID-19. Overall study context: TCR clustering was largely donor specific.

Study outcomes and limitations: The appearance of some responding clones in pre-infection memory suggested that cross-reactive memory joined.

Comments on this clonotype: Antigen unknown.

TCRdb fed the 5' RACE reads into MiXCR, producing one record per CDR3 protein. The repertoire consists of approximately 44,000 distinct CDR3 sequences, with less than 7.5% occurring once and the leading ten covering about 1.5%. The clonotype comes from a man aged 18 to 30 who had mild COVID-19 (a few samples of this study predate the infection). Cell type and time point are not known. What was sequenced was PBMCs or a T cell subset sorted from them (not recorded which).

CDR3: CASSNPSTDTQYF. CDR3 coding DNA: TGTGCCAGCTCGAATCCGAGCACAGATACGCAGTATTTT. The V gene is TRBV6-2 or TRBV6-3, the J gene TRBJ2-3; D is undetermined. Germline V gene sequence: CDR1 MNHEY, CDR2 SVGEGT. The V gene lost 8 bases and the J gene lost 0 bases, with 9 bases spanning the gap. The CDR3 totals 13 residues.